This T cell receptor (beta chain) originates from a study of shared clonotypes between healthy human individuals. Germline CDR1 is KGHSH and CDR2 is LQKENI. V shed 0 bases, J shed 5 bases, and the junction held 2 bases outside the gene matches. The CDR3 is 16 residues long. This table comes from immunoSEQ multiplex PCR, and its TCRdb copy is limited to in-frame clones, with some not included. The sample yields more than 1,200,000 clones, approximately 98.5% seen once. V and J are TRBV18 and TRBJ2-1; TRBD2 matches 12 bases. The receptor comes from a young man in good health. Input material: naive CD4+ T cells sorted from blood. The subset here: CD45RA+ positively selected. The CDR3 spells CASSPPTSGGHNEQFF. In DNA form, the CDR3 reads TGTGCCAGCTCACCACCGACTAGCGGGGGACACAATGAGCAGTTCTTC.